A selection of T cell receptor beta chains follows, all from one sample in a study of radiation and T cells in renal cell carcinoma. Sequencing was performed with immunoSEQ multiplex PCR; in TCRdb, only in-frame clones are kept and a portion is missing. There are tens of thousands of clones in the sample; over 45% occur only once, and approximately 23% lies in the top ten. The sequencing used tumor tissue, collected from a patient whose treatment was nephrectomy without radiotherapy. The receptors stem from a man aged 40-49 years with renal cell carcinoma. The conserved cysteine and the conserved F or W are not part of the CDR3 here. Each record gives: V gene, J gene, CDR3 protein.

>TRBV6-5|TRBJ1-6
ASSYSGRLSPLH
>TRBV7-9|TRBJ1-1
ASSRRGLDTEAF
>TRBV7-8|TRBJ2-1
ASSLSSQLNDNEQF
>TRBV5-1|TRBJ2-6
ASSSGSSGANVLT
>TRBV19|TRBJ1-1
ASSITRGGRTENTEAF
>TRBV30|TRBJ1-4
AWSDWGTVAEKLF
>TRBV10-3|TRBJ1-5
ASSLGLTGVQPQH
>TRBV9|TRBJ1-1
ASSVGTNTEAF
>TRBV10-3|TRBJ1-1
AISEIWGTEAF
>TRBV5-1|TRBJ2-5
ASSHGTSNQETQY
>TRBV19|TRBJ2-2
ASRAETANTGELF
>TRBV6-1|TRBJ1-6
ASSVGGRGLIYSPLH
>TRBV6-1|TRBJ1-4
ASSERALGGEKLF
>TRBV19|TRBJ1-2
ASTPAGLDYGYT
>TRBV28|TRBJ1-5
ASNSPGTGNQPQH
>TRBV7-2|TRBJ1-1
ASSLASRGTEAF
>TRBV10-2|TRBJ2-2
ASRFGGGTGELF
>TRBV27|TRBJ1-1
ASSPRSIRGDTEAF
>TRBV6-1|TRBJ1-5
ASSAHNSNQPQH
>TRBV9|TRBJ2-5
ASSVGVAGSQETQY
>TRBV7-9|TRBJ2-1
ASSSSQGRLSYNEQF
>TRBV6-6|TRBJ2-1
ASQRGAGAADEQF
>TRBV25-1|TRBJ2-1
ASSEGKGLRRGDEQF
>TRBV6-5|TRBJ1-2
ASSYLGQGARGYT
>TRBV10-1|TRBJ1-1
ASSGPGTANTEAF
>TRBV9|TRBJ1-4
ASSPGGPLTKIEKLF
>TRBV5-5|TRBJ1-1
ASSPRGDSTEAF
>TRBV2|TRBJ1-1
ASRSSGGPNTEAF